One sample yielded the 17 T cell receptor beta chains listed below, sequenced in a study of blood T cell repertoires in COVID-19 (dated by TCRdb to 2020 to 2021). To prepare the library, the immunoSEQ multiplex PCR assay was applied. TCRdb obtained this table from immuneACCESS and retained in-frame rearrangements with V and J assigned. These tables miss some clones; where compared with another copy, unresolved V genes account for less than half of the shortfall, and the remainder is unexplained. A total of about 220,000 clones appear in this sample, more than 75% of them only once. The ten most abundant clones make up under 2.5% of the sample. Sequenced material: peripheral blood. The origin of the receptors is a middle-aged man with active or convalescent COVID-19.

This chain uses TRBV5-1 with TRBJ2-6, with 8 bases identical to TRBD1. The trim removed 4 bases at V and 0 bases at J, leaving 6 bases unmatched. The length of the CDR3 is 17 residues. Germline V gene data show CDR1 as SGHRS and CDR2 as YFSETQ. The CDR3 nucleotides read TGCGCCAGCAGCGGGGCAGGGGGCCGCTCTGGGGCCAACGTCCTGACTTTC. This encodes CASSGAGGRSGANVLTF. Supplemented by reference TRBV5-1 and TRBJ2-6, the full variable domain reads KAGVTQTPRYLIKTRGQQVTLSCSPISGHRSVSWYQQTPGQGLQFLFEYFSETQRNKGNFPGRFSGRQFSNSRSEMNVSTLELGDSALYLCASSGAGGRSGANVLTFGAGSRLTVL.

The chain links TRBV5-4 to TRBJ2-1; D may be TRBD2 (7 bases). The CDR3 loop spans 16 amino acids. The germline V gene encodes CDR1 SGHNT and CDR2 YYREEE (reference sequence). V was trimmed by 0 bases and J by 3 bases, leaving 13 bases between them. The CDR3 DNA sequence: TGTGCCAGCAGCTTGGCGAGGGGGGGGGTCTACAATGAGCAGTTCTTC. It is translated as CASSLARGGVYNEQFF.

This clone was detected a few times. This chain joins TRBV5-5 and TRBJ1-3; no clear D. The CDR3 is 14 residues long. V lost 1 base and J 0 bases, leaving 5 bases between the germline ends. The V gene's germline CDR1 is SGHKS and CDR2 YYEKEE (reference sequence). In DNA, the CDR3 is TGTGCCAGCAGCTTGACCAGCTCTGGAAACACCATATATTTT. It is translated as CASSLTSSGNTIYF.

This chain joins TRBV3-1 (or the pseudogene TRBV3-2) and TRBJ1-2; the D gene is possibly TRBD1 (5 bases). Germline loops: CDR1 LGHDT, CDR2 YNNKEL (reference sequence). The CDR3 covers 13 residues. Trimming stripped 5 bases from V and 7 bases from J, with 14 bases between. This CDR3 reads CASSWTSNAGYTF. In DNA form, the CDR3 reads TGTGCCAGCAGCTGGACATCCAACGCTGGCTACACCTTC.

The gene calls are TRBV7-2 and TRBJ1-2; no clear D gene. Germline-derived CDR1 and CDR2 are SGHTA and FQGNSA. The CDR3 loop spans 13 amino acids. Trimming left V 6 bases short and J 8 bases short, with 16 bases between. CDR3 sequence (DNA): TGTGCCAGCAGGATTTCGAACAGTAAGGGCTACACCTTC. This gives the protein CASRISNSKGYTF.

The rearrangement uses TRBV6-2 or TRBV6-3 and TRBJ2-5; 7 bases agree with TRBD2. In germline, CDR1 is MNHEY, CDR2 SVGEGT. V gave up 4 bases and J gave up 9 bases; unmatched junction bases: 8. The CDR3 sequence is 13 residues long. The CDR3 DNA sequence: TGTGCCAGCAGTTTCCGGGAGGATTTGTCCCAGTACTTC. Encoded protein: CASSFREDLSQYF.

V and J are TRBV2 and TRBJ1-5; D is uncertain. The CDR3 contains 14 residues. CDR1 and CDR2 from the germline V gene are SNHLY and FYNNEI. The V gene lost 5 bases and the J gene lost 0 bases, with 8 bases spanning the gap. Written as DNA, the CDR3 is TGTGCCAGCAGTACAGCCTATAGCAATCAGCCCCAGCATTTT. Amino acids: CASSTAYSNQPQHF.

V is TRBV9 and J is TRBJ2-1; D might be TRBD1 (5 bases). Germline V CDR1 and CDR2: SGDLS, YYNGEE. The V and J ends lost 0 bases and 10 bases respectively, with 8 bases between them. CDR3 length: 12 residues. CDR3 bases: TGTGCCAGCAGCGTAGAGGGGTGGGAGCAGTTCTTC. Translated, it gives CASSVEGWEQFF.

V and J are TRBV10-1 and TRBJ2-2, with D tentatively TRBD2 (6 bases). V was pared by 0 bases and J by 0 bases, with 11 bases between. Germline V gene data show CDR1 as WNHNN and CDR2 as SYGVQD (reference sequence). This CDR3 is built from 17 residues. CDR3 nucleotide sequence: TGCGCCAGCAGTGAGTCGATGATAGCGGCGAACACCGGGGAGCTGTTTTTT. This codes for CASSESMIAANTGELFF.

V is TRBV30 and J is TRBJ2-2; 8 positions match TRBD1. J gave up 0 bases and V 2 bases, and 5 bases lay outside the gene matches. Germline V gene lookup returns CDR1 GTSNPN and CDR2 SVGIG (reference sequence). CDR3 length equals 16 residues. The CDR3 nucleotides are TGTGCCTGGAGTAACACAGGGGGATCGAACACCGGGGAGCTGTTTTTT. Amino acids: CAWSNTGGSNTGELFF.

This chain uses TRBV5-6 with TRBJ1-2; the match to TRBD1 covers 7 bases. Germline CDR1 SGHDT, CDR2 YYEEEE. The CDR3 is 12 residues long. The V segment lost 4 bases and the J segment 5 bases; nucleotides outside the gene matches: 2. DNA for the CDR3: TGTGCCAGCAGCAAGACAGGGTATGGCTACACCTTC. Its protein product is CASSKTGYGYTF.

The V and J genes are TRBV3-1 (or the pseudogene TRBV3-2) and TRBJ1-4; D is unresolved. This CDR3 has 16 residues. Trimming removed 1 base from V and 0 bases from J, with 9 bases in between. The germline V gene encodes CDR1 LGHDT and CDR2 YNNKEL (reference sequence). The CDR3 reads CASSQGSAATNEKLFF. As DNA, the CDR3 is TGTGCCAGCAGCCAAGGATCTGCAGCAACTAATGAAAAACTGTTTTTT.

CDR3 bases: TGCGCCAGCAGTGCGGACAGGGCTAGGGCTGAAGCTTTCTTT. Translating it yields CASSADRARAEAFF. The chain combines TRBV10-1 with TRBJ1-1, with 8 positions matching TRBD1. CDR1 and CDR2 from the germline V gene are WNHNN and SYGVQD (reference sequence). V was clipped by 4 bases and J by 6 bases; unmatched bases: 7. CDR3 size: 14 residues.

The chain couples TRBV27 to TRBJ2-1; 10 nucleotides agree with TRBD2. Germline V gene lookup returns CDR1 MNHEY and CDR2 SMNVEV (reference sequence). The CDR3 sequence is 16 residues long. Germline trimming cut 3 bases from V and 7 bases from J; bases unmatched to any gene: 9. The CDR3 DNA is TGTGCCAGCAGTTTTGTTCTAGGGACTAGCGTAAATGAGCAGTTCTTC. Protein product: CASSFVLGTSVNEQFF.

V usage is TRBV19 and J usage is TRBJ2-5; TRBD2 matches 12 bases. Germline lookup yields CDR1 LNHDA and CDR2 SQIVND (reference sequence). Trimming cost V 5 bases and J 3 bases; bases outside gene matches: 4. This CDR3 contains 15 residues. The CDR3 sequence: CASSRTSGNEETQYF. The DNA for the CDR3 is TGTGCCAGTAGTCGGACTAGCGGGAATGAAGAGACCCAGTACTTC.

This clone was recorded only once. J is TRBJ2-1 and V is TRBV7-9, with 8 bases that match TRBD2. Germline trimming cut 3 bases from V and 6 bases from J; bases unmatched to any gene: 7. The germline CDR1 and CDR2 sequences are SEHNR and FQNEAQ (reference sequence). The CDR3 sequence is 15 residues long. This CDR3 reads CASSFAGGRGNEQFF. The CDR3 bases are TGTGCCAGCAGCTTTGCGGGGGGCCGGGGCAATGAGCAGTTCTTC.

This clone came up once. V usage is TRBV5-6 and J usage is TRBJ2-6, with 7 bases matching TRBD1. CDR1 and CDR2 from the germline V gene are SGHDT and YYEEEE. Trimming at V came to 7 bases and at J to 4 bases, leaving 8 bases not matched to a gene. The CDR3 totals 15 residues. Written as DNA, the CDR3 is TGTGCCAGCGTACCAACAGGGGTCGGGGCCAACGTCCTGACTTTC. Translating it yields CASVPTGVGANVLTF.